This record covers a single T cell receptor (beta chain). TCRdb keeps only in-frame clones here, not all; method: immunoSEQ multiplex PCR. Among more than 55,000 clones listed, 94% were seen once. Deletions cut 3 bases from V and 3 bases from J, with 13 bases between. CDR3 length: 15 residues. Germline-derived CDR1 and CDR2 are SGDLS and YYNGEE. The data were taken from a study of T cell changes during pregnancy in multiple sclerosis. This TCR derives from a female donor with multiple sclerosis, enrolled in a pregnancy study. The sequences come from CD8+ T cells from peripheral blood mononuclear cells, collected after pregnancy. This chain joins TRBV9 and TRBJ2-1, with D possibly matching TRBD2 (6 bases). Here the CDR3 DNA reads TGTGCCAGCAGCGCGCCGGGACTCCACTACAATGAGCAGTTCTTC. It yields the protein CASSAPGLHYNEQFF. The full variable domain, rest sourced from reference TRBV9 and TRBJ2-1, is DSGVTQTPKHLITATGQRVTLRCSPRSGDLSVYWYQQSLDQGLQFLIQYYNGEERAKGNILERFSAQQFPDLHSELNLSSLELGDSALYFCASSAPGLHYNEQFFGPGTRLTVL.